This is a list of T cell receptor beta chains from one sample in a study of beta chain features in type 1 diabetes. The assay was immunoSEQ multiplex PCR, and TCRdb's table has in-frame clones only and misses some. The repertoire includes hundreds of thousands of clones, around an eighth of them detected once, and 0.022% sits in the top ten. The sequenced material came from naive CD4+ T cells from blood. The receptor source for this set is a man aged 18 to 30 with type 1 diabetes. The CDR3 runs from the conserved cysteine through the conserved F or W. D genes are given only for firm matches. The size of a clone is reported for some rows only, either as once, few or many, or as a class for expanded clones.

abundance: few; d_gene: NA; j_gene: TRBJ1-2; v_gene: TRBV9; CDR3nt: TGTGCCAGCAGCCCGGGACGGGGCGGAGGCTACACCTTC; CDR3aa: CASSPGRGGGYTF
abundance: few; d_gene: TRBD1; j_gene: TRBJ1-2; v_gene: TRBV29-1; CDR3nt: TGCAGCGTTCAGGGACAGGGGGCCGGCTATGGCTACACCTTC; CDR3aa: CSVQGQGAGYGYTF
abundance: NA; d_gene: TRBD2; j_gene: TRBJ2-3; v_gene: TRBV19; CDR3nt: TGTGCCAGTAAGAGGATAGCGGGGGCTAGCACAGATACGCAGTATTTT; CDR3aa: CASKRIAGASTDTQYF
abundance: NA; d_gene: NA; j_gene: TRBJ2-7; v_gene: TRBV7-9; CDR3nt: TGTGCCAGCAGCTTAACGGGGGCGCGCCACGAGCAGTACTTC; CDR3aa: CASSLTGARHEQYF
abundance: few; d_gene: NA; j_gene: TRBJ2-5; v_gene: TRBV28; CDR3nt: TGTGCCAGCAGCGGGACGGTCCAAGAGACCCAGTACTTC; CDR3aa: CASSGTVQETQYF
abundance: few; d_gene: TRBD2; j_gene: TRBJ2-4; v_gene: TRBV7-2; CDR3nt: TGTGCCAGCAGCCTTGGACTAGCGGGGGACCCAACGAACTTC; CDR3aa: CASSLGLAGDPTNF
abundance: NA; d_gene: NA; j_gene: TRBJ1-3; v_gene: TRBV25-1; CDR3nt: TGTGCCAGCCTCCATTCCTCTGGAAACACCATATATTTT; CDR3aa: CASLHSSGNTIYF
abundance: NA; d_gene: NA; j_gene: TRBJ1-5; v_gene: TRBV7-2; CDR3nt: TGTGCCAGCAGCTACAACGACGGCGAGCCCCAGCATTTT; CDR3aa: CASSYNDGEPQHF
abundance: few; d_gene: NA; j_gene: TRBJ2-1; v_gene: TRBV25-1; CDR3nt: TGTGCCAGTAATGGCGGGACGAATGAGCAGTTCTTC; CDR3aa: CASNGGTNEQFF
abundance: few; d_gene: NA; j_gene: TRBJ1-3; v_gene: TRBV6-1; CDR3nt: TGTGCCAGCAGCCCTATTGGGCAAAGCACCATATATTTT; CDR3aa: CASSPIGQSTIYF
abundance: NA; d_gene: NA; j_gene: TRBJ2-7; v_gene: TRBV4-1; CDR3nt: TGCGCCAGCAGCCAAGAGGGGCGGGCCTTCTACGAGCAGTACTTC; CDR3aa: CASSQEGRAFYEQYF
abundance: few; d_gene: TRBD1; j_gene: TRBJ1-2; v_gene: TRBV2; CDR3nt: TGTGCCAGCAGTGAAATCCCTTCCTGGAGGCAGGGGGATGGCTACACCTTC; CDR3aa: CASSEIPSWRQGDGYTF
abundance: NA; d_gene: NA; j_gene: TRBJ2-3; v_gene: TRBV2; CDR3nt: TGTGCCAGCAGTTCGGACACCTTCACAGATACGCAGTATTTT; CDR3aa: CASSSDTFTDTQYF
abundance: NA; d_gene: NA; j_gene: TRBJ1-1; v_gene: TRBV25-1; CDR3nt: TGTGCCAGCAGTGGCTCACGGAACACTGAAGCTTTCTTT; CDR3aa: CASSGSRNTEAFF
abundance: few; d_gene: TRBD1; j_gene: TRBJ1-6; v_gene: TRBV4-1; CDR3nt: TGCGCCAGCAGCCTACAGGGGAATTCACCCCTCCACTTT; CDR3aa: CASSLQGNSPLHF
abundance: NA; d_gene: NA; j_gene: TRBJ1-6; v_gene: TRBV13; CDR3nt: TGTGCCAGCAGCTGGGGAAGCTCCTATAATTCACCCCTCCACTTT; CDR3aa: CASSWGSSYNSPLHF
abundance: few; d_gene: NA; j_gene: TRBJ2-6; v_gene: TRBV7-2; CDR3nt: TGTGCCAGCAGCCCACGAGGCTCTGGGGCCAACGTCCTGACTTTC; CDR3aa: CASSPRGSGANVLTF
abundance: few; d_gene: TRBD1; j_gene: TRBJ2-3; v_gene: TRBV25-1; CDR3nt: TGTGCCAGCAGCGGGGGGACAGGGGGCTCAGTGGGCACAGATACGCAGTATTTT; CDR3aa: CASSGGTGGSVGTDTQYF
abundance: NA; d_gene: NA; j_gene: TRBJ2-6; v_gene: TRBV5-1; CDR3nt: TGCGCCAGCAGCTGGGTCTTTATGACAGATCCTGGGGCCAACGTCCTGACTTTC; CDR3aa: CASSWVFMTDPGANVLTF
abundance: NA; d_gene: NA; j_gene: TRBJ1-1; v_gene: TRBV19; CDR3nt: TGTGCCAGTGCCCCGTCGCGGAACACTGAAGCTTTCTTT; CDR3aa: CASAPSRNTEAFF
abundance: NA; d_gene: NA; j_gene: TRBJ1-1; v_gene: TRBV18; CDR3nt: TGTGCCAGCTCACCACCGGTCAGGGGAGGGAACACTGAAGCTTTCTTT; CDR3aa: CASSPPVRGGNTEAFF
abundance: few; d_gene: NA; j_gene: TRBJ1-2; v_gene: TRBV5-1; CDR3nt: TGCGCCAGCAGCTTGGCAGAGTTAGGTCCGGCTTTTGGGGGCTACACCTTC; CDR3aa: CASSLAELGPAFGGYTF
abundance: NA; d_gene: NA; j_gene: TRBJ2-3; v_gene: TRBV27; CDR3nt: TGTGCCAGCAGTTTAGGTGGTTTGGGCACAGATACGCAGTATTTT; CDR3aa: CASSLGGLGTDTQYF
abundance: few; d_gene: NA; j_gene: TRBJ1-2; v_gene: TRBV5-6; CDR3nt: TGTGCCAGCAGCAAACAGGGCTATGGCTACACCTTC; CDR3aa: CASSKQGYGYTF
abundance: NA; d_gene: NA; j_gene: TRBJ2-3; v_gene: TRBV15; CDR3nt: TGTGCCACCAGCAGAGATCCCGCTGCCCAGAGCACGCAGTATTTT; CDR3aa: CATSRDPAAQSTQYF
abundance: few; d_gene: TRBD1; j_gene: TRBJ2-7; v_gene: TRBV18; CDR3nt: TGTGCCAGCTCCCCCCGGGACAGGGCCACCTACGAGCAGTACTTC; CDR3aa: CASSPRDRATYEQYF
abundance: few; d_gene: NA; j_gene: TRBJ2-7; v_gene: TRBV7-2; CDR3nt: TGTGCCAGCAGCCGTAATACCTTCTACGAGCAGTACTTC; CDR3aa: CASSRNTFYEQYF
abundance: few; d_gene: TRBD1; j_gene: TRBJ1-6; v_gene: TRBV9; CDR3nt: TGTGCCAGCAGCGCCTCGGGACAGGGGAATAATTCACCCCTCCACTTT; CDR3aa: CASSASGQGNNSPLHF
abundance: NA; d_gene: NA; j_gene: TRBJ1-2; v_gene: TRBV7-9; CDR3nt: TGTGCCAGCAGCCCCGTCGAGGGCCGTAACTATGGCTACACCTTC; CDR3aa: CASSPVEGRNYGYTF
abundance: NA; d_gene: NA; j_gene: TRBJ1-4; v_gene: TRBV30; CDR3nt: TGTGCCTGGAGTCCCGGACAGCCTGGGAATGAAAAACTGTTTTTT; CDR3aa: CAWSPGQPGNEKLFF
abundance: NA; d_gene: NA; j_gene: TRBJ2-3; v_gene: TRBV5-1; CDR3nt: TGCGCCAGCAGCTTGAACAGGCCAAGCACAGATACGCAGTATTTT; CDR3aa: CASSLNRPSTDTQYF
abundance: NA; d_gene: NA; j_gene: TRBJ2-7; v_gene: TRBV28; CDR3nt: TGTGCCAGCGGGTCAGGGAGGTACGAGCAGTACTTC; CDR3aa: CASGSGRYEQYF
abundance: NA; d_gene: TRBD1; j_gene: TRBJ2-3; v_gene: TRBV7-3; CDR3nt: TGTGCCAGCAGCCTGGGACAGGGAAGCACAGATACGCAGTATTTT; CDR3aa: CASSLGQGSTDTQYF
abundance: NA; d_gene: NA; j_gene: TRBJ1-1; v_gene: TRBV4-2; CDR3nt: TGTGCCAGCAGCCAAGCCTGGGGGTCTACGGCTGAAGCTTTCTTT; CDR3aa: CASSQAWGSTAEAFF
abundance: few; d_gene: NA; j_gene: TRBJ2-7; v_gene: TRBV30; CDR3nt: TGTGCCTGGAGTGTAAGAACTAGAATCTCGGGGACACCGACCTACGAGCAGTACTTC; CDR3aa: CAWSVRTRISGTPTYEQYF
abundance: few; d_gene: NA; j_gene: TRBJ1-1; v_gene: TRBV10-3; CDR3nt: TGTGCCAACAAAGGGAGGGAGGACACTGAAGCTTTCTTT; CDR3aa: CANKGREDTEAFF
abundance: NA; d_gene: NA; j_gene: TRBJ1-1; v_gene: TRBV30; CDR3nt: TGTGCCTGGAGTGTGACGACGGAAGGGACTGAAGCTTTCTTT; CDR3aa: CAWSVTTEGTEAFF
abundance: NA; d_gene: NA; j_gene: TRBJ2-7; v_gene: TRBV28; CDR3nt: TGTGCCAGCAGTCAACAATTTTTCCTCTACGAGCAGTACTTC; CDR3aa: CASSQQFFLYEQYF
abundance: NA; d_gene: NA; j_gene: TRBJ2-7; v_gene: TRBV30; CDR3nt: TGTGCCTGGAGTACGGGGGGCATTTACGAGCAGTACTTC; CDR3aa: CAWSTGGIYEQYF
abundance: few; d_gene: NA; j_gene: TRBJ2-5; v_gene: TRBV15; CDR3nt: TGTGCCACCAGCAGAGATCTAGCGACCCAAGAGACCCAGTACTTC; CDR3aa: CATSRDLATQETQYF
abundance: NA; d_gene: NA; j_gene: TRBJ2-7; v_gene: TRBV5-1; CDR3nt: TGCGCCAGCAGCTTGGGGACGGGGAAAACCTACGAGCAGTACTTC; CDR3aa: CASSLGTGKTYEQYF
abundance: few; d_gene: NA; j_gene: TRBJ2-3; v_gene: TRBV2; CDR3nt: TGTGCCATACGGGCCTCCACAGATACGCAGTATTTT; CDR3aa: CAIRASTDTQYF
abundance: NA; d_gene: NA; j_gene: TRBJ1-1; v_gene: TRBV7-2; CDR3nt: TGTGCCAGCAGCTTACCCGGGGGGGCCACTGAAGCTTTCTTT; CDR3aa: CASSLPGGATEAFF
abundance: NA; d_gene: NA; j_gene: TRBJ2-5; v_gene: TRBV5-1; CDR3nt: TGCGCCAGCAGCTTGGCGGAGACCCAGTACTTC; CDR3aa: CASSLAETQYF
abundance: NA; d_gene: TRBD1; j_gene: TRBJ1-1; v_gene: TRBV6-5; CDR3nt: TGTGCCAGCAGCACGGGACAGGGGGCCGCTGAAGCTTTCTTT; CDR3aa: CASSTGQGAAEAFF
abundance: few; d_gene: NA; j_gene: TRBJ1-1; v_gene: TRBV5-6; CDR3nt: TGTGCCAGCAGCTTGTTCGGCGAAGCTTTCTTT; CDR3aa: CASSLFGEAFF
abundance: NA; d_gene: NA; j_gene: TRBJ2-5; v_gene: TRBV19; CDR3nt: TGTGCCAGTAGTACCCCTTCCGCGGGCGGGGAGACCCAGTACTTC; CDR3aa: CASSTPSAGGETQYF
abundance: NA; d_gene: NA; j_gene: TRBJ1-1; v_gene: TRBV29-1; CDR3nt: TGCAGCGTTGAAGGTGCCATGAACACTGAAGCTTTCTTT; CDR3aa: CSVEGAMNTEAFF